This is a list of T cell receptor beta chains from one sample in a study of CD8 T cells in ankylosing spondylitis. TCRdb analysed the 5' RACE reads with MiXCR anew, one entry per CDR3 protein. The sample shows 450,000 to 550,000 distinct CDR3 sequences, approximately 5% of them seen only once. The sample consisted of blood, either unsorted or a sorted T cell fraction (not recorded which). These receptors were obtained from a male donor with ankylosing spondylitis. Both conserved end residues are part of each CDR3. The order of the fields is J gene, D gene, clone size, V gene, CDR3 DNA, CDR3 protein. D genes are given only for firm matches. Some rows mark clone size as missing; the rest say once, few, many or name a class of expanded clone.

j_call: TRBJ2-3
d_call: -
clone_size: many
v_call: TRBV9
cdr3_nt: TGTGCCAGCAGCGTAGCTACGACCCAGTATTTT
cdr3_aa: CASSVATTQYF

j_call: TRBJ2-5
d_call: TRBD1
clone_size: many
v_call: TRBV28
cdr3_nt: TGTGCCAGCAGTTCCCGGGACAGGGCGAAGACCCAGTACTTC
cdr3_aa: CASSSRDRAKTQYF

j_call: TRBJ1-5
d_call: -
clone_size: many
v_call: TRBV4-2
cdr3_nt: TGTGCCAGCAGCCAAGATGTCGGGGGAACCGGGCAGCCCCAGCATTTT
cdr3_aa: CASSQDVGGTGQPQHF

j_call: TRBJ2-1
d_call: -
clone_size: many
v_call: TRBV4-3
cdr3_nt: TGCGCCAGCAGCCAATTACAGGGTCGTGAGCAGTTCTTC
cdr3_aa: CASSQLQGREQFF

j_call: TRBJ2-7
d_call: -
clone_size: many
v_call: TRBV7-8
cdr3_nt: TGTGCCAGCAGCTTAGGGGCCCAGGGCTCCTACGAGCAGTACTTC
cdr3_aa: CASSLGAQGSYEQYF

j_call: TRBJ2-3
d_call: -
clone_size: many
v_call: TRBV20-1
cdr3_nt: TGCAGTGCTAGGGCCGGGAATATTTACACAGATACGCAGTATTTT
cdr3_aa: CSARAGNIYTDTQYF

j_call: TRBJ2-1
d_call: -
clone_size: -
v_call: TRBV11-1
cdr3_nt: TGTGCCAGCAGCTTTTACTATGAGCAGTTCTTC
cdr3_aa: CASSFYYEQFF

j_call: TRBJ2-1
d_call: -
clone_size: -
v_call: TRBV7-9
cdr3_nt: TGTGCCAGCAGCCAAGGAAGGCACGTGCAGTTCTTC
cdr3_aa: CASSQGRHVQFF

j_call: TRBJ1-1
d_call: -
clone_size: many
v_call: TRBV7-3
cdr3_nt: TGTGCCAGCAGCCCCGCGGGAATGACTGAAGCTTTCTTT
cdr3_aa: CASSPAGMTEAFF

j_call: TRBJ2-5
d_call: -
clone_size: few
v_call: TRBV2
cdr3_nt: TGTGCCAGCAGTGAAGCACGTACGAACTGGGGGCAAGAGACCCAGTACTTC
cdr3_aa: CASSEARTNWGQETQYF

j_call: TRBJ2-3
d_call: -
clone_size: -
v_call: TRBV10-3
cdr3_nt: TGTGCCATCAGGGAGCCTCCCAGCACAGATACGCAGTATTTT
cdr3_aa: CAIREPPSTDTQYF

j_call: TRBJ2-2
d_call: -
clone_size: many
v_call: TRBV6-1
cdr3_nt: TGTGCCAGCAGTGACCGTTGGGGGACTCACCCGGCCGGGGAGCTGTTTTTT
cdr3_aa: CASSDRWGTHPAGELFF

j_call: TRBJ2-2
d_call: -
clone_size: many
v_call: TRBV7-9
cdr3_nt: TGTGCCAGCAGCTCCTTGACGGCGAAGAACACCGGGGAGCTGTTTTTT
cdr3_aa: CASSSLTAKNTGELFF

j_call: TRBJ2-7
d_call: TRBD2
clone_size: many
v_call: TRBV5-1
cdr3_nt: TGCGCCAGCAGCAGGGGACTAGCGGGAGGTACCTACGAGCAGTACTTC
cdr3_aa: CASSRGLAGGTYEQYF

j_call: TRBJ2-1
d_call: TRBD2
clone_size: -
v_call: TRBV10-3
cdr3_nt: TGTGCCATCAGTGAGGATGCTAGCGGGACCAATGAGCAGTTCTTC
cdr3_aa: CAISEDASGTNEQFF

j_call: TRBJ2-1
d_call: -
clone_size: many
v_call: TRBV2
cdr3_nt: TGTGCCAGCAGTTGGACACATGAGCAGTTCTTC
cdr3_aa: CASSWTHEQFF

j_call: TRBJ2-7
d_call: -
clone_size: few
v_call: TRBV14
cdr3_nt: TGTGCCAGCAGCCAAGATAGGGGTCGGAAAAGATACGAGCAGTACTTC
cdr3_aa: CASSQDRGRKRYEQYF

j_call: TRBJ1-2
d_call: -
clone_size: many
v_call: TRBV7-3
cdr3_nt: TGTGCCAGCAGCTTAGCCGAAGGGGACGGCTACACCTTC
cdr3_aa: CASSLAEGDGYTF

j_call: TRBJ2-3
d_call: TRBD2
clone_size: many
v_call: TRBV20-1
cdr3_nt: TGCAGTGCTAGGGAGACTAGCGGGAGGGCCGGAGATACGCAGTATTTT
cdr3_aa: CSARETSGRAGDTQYF

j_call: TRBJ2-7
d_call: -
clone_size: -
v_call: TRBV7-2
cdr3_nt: TGTGCCAGCAGCAAGCCGACCGGCCGGCACGAGCAGTACTTC
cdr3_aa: CASSKPTGRHEQYF

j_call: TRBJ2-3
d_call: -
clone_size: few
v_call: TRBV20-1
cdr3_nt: TGCAGTGCTAGTCACAGGGAGAGGGGTACGCAGTATTTT
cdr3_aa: CSASHRERGTQYF

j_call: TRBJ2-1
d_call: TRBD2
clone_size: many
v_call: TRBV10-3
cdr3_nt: TGTGCCATCAGTGAGCTGACTAGCGGGAGGAGGGTGCCCTACAATGAGCAGTTCTTC
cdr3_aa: CAISELTSGRRVPYNEQFF

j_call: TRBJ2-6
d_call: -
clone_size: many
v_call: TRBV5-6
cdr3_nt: TGTGCCAGCAGCTTCACGGACTCTGGGGCCAACGTCCTGACTTTC
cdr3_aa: CASSFTDSGANVLTF

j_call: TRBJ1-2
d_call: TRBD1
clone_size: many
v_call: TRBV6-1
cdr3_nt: TGTGCCAGCAGCGGGACAGCTTCCGACTATGGCTACACCTTC
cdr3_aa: CASSGTASDYGYTF

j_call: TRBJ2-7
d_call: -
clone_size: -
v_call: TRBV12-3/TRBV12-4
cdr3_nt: TGTGCCAACACCGAACTTTACGAGCAGTACTTC
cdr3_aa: CANTELYEQYF

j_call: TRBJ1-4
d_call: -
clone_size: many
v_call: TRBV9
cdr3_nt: TGTGCCAGCAGCCCACAGGCTAAGAATGAAAAACTGTTTTTT
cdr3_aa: CASSPQAKNEKLFF

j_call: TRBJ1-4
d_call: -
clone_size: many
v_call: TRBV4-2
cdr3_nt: TGTGCCAGCAGCTCCCGGGCTAGGAGTGAAAAACTGTTTTTT
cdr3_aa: CASSSRARSEKLFF

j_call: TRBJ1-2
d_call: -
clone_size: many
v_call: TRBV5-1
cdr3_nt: TGCGCCAGCAGTTTTCTGTTGCGGGGGAGGATGGATGGCTACACCTTC
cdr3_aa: CASSFLLRGRMDGYTF

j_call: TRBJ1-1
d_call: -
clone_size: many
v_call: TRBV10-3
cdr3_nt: TGTGCCGCCGCAGGGGATGACACTGAAGCTTTCTTT
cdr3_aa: CAAAGDDTEAFF

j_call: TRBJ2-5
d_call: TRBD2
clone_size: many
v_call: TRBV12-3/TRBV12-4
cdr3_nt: TGTGCCAGCAGTTTGGGCGGGAGATATGAGACCCAGTACTTC
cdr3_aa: CASSLGGRYETQYF

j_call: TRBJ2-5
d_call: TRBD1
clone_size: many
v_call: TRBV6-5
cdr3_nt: TGTGCCAGCATTTCCCGACAGGGGAAGGCAGAGACCCAGTACTTC
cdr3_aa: CASISRQGKAETQYF

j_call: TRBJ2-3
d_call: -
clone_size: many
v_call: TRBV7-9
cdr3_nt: TGTGCCAGCAGCAAATGGGAGTACACAGATACGCAGTATTTT
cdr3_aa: CASSKWEYTDTQYF

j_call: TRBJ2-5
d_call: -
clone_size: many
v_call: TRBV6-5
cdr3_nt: TGTGCCAGCAGTTACCGGGGCCCTCTGGGCCTACCTGGGGAGACCCAGTACTTC
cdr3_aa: CASSYRGPLGLPGETQYF

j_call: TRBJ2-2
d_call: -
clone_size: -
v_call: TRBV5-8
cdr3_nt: TGTGCCAGCAGCTCTGGGCTCGGGGTCTGGGAGCTGTTTTTT
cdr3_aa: CASSSGLGVWELFF

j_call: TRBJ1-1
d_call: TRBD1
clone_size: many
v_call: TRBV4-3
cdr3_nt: TGCGCCAGCAGCCTCACAGGGGCGGGCACTGAAGCTTTCTTT
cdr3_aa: CASSLTGAGTEAFF

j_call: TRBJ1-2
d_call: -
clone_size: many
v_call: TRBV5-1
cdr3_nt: TGCGCCAGCAGCCCCGGAGGAGGGGCGGCTAACTATGGCTACACCTTC
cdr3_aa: CASSPGGGAANYGYTF

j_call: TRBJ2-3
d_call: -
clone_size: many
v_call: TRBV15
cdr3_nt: TGTGCCACCAGCAGAGACGGGTTTGGGGCAGATACGCAGTATTTT
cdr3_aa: CATSRDGFGADTQYF

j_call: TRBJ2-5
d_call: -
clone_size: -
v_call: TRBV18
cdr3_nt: TGTGCCAGCTCACCACTTTCAGGGAATTTGCAAGAGACCCAGTACTTC
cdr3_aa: CASSPLSGNLQETQYF

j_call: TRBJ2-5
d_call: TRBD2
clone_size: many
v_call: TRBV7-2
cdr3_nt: TGTGCCAGCACTCGGTCGGGGGGGGGTCAAGAGACCCAGTACTTC
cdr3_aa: CASTRSGGGQETQYF

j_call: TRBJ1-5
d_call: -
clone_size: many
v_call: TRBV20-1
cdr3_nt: TGCAGTGCTGGGCGGTTGAATCAGCCCCAGCATTTT
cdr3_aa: CSAGRLNQPQHF

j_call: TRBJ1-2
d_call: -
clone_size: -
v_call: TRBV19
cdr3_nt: TGTGCCAGTAACGGGATACCCTATGGCTACACCTTC
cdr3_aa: CASNGIPYGYTF

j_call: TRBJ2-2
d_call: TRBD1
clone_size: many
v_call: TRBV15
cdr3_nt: TGTGCCACCAGCAGATCTCAGGACAGGACGAACACCGGGGAGCTGTTTTTT
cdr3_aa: CATSRSQDRTNTGELFF

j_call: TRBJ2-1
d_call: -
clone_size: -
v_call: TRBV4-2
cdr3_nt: TGTGCCAGCAGCACTCAACACAACCACAGATCTAGCGAGAACAATGAGCAGTTCTTC
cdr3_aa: CASSTQHNHRSSENNEQFF

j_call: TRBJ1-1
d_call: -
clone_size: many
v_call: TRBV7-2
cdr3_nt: TGTGCCAGCAGCCGCAGGGCTATGAACACTGAAGCTTTCTTT
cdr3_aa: CASSRRAMNTEAFF

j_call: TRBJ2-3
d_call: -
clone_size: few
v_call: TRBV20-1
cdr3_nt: TGCAGTGCTAGCCACGGGAGTAACCCAGATACGCAGTATTTT
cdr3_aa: CSASHGSNPDTQYF